The 6 T cell receptor beta chains reported below all come from one sample, sequenced in a study of T cell repertoires in cytomegalovirus infection. These receptors' targets are unknown. TCRdb reanalysed the reads using MiXCR and keeps one entry per CDR3 protein. The table records about 150,000 distinct CDR3 sequences, 25% to 35% of them present only once. The input for sequencing was CD8+ T cells from cultured PBMCs, taken from culture after CMV antigen stimulation. The origin of the receptors is a human donor in good health (CMV status not recorded). Some clones in this sample may be carry-over from other donors' samples.

CDR3 sequence reads: CASSLVVGMDNEQFF. In DNA form, the CDR3 reads TGTGCCAGCAGCTTAGTCGTCGGAATGGACAATGAGCAGTTCTTC. The J gene is TRBJ2-1, the V gene TRBV11-2, with D unresolved. V dropped 1 base and J dropped 5 bases, with 12 bases sitting between them. Germline CDR1 is SGHAT and CDR2 is FQNNGV. The CDR3 consists of 15 residues.

Concerning this clonotype: Being one base from a much bigger clone, this may be a read error. This chain uses TRBV14 with TRBJ2-5; D is unresolved. Germline CDR1 reads SGHDN; CDR2 reads FVKESK. The CDR3 is 13 amino acids. Here the CDR3 DNA reads TGTGACAGCAGCCAAGATCTGCGCCAGACCCAGTACTTC. Translation: CDSSQDLRQTQYF.

The chain links TRBV6-5 to TRBJ2-7, with a possible D match to TRBD1 (6 bases). The V end lost 0 bases, the J end lost 2 bases, and 11 bases lay between the germline ends. The CDR3 totals 15 residues. Germline CDR1 reads MNHEY; CDR2 reads SVGAGI. The CDR3 reads CASSYSTQGTYEQYF. The CDR3 DNA is TGTGCCAGCAGTTACTCGACCCAGGGGACCTACGAGCAGTACTTC.

This clonotype was observed a few times. The chain has TRBV27 and TRBJ2-7, with TRBD2 matching 8 bases. The CDR3 extends over 12 amino acids. Germline assignment: CDR1 MNHEY and CDR2 SMNVEV (reference sequence). The V segment lost 6 bases and the J segment 6 bases; nucleotides outside the gene matches: 4. In DNA, the CDR3 is TGTGCCAGCAGCCGGGGGGGGGTCGAGCAGTACTTC. Encoded protein: CASSRGGVEQYF.

This clonotype was observed a few times. This chain links TRBV9 with TRBJ1-2, with 9 bases that match TRBD1. V was pared by 5 bases and J by 1 base, with 6 bases of the junction left unmatched. This CDR3 is built from 15 residues. Germline-derived CDR1 and CDR2 are SGDLS and YYNGEE. CDR3 in DNA: TGTGCCAGCAGAGGTACGGGACAGGGTAACTATGGCTACACCTTC. It specifies CASRGTGQGNYGYTF.

In its sample, this clonotype is medium-sized. The chain employs TRBV7-6 and TRBJ2-3; 10 bases fit TRBD1. V was pared by 5 bases and J by 5 bases, with 7 bases of the junction left unmatched. Germline V CDR1 and CDR2: SGHVS, FNYEAQ. The CDR3 extends over 15 amino acids. CDR3 DNA: TGTGCCAGCAGCCGTCCCGGGACAGGGGAAGATACGCAGTATTTT. Translated, it gives CASSRPGTGEDTQYF.